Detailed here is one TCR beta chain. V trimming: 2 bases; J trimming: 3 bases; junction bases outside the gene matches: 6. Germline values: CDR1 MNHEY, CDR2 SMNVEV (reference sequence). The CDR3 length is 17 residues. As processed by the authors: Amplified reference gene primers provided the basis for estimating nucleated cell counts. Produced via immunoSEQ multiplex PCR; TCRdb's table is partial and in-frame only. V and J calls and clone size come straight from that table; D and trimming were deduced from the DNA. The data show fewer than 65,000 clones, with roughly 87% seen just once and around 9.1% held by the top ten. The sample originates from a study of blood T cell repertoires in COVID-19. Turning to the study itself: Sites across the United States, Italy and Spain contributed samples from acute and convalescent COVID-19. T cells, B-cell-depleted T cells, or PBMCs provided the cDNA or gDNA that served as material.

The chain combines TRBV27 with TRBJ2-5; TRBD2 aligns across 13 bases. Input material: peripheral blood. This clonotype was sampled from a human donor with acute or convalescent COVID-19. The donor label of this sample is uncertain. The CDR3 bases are TGTGCCAGCAGTTTAAGAGGGACTAGCGGGATCAAAGAGACCCAGTACTTC. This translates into CASSLRGTSGIKETQYF.